This entry lists 2 T cell receptor beta chains sequenced from one sample in a study of CD8+CD57+ T cells in acquired aplastic anemia. CDR3 and TCR beta VDJ profiling relied on a genomic DNA template. TCRdb processed the reads anew with MiXCR; each CDR3 protein has one entry. The profile shows some 120,000 distinct CDR3 sequences, less than 50% of them singletons. Patients chosen for sequencing had shown CD8+CD57+ cell expansion by flow cytometry. Sample: sorted CD4+, CD8+, or CD8+CD57+ T cells (not recorded which) from PBMCs. All receptors come from a human donor with aplastic anemia.

This clonotype was seen many times. The genes are TRBV6-1 and TRBJ1-3; D may be TRBD1 (5 bases). There are 15 residues in the CDR3. Trimming left V 7 bases short and J 13 bases short, with 26 bases between. Germline V gene sequence: CDR1 MNHNS, CDR2 SASEGT. CDR3 bases: TGTGCCAGCACCACCTACTCCGGGACCGGTGGACGTATATATTTT. It translates to CASTTYSGTGGRIYF.

This clonotype was seen a few times. The chain combines TRBV2 with TRBJ1-6, with D perhaps matching TRBD1 (5 bases). V gave up 5 bases and J gave up 6 bases, with 17 bases separating them. In germline, CDR1 is SNHLY, CDR2 FYNNEI. The CDR3 is 16 residues long. The DNA for the CDR3 is TGTGCCAGCAGTCGGGGCCGCCTGGACGGTAATTCACCCCTCCACTTT. It codes for CASSRGRLDGNSPLHF.